This passage covers 8 T cell receptor beta chains from one sample sequenced in a study of CD4 and CD8 cells across lung adenocarcinoma regions. TCRdb recomputed calls from the PCR reads with MiXCR, one row per CDR3 protein. Of approximately 20,000 distinct CDR3 sequences listed, roughly 50% were seen once; the top ten hold about 19%. Sequencing used CD4+ T cells from the margin of a lung tumor. The receptors were gathered from a male donor with lung adenocarcinoma. The CD4 and CD8 labels of this study may be unreliable.

The chain carries TRBV25-1 and TRBJ1-1; D not resolved. The CDR3 covers 13 residues. Germline values: CDR1 MGHDK, CDR2 SYGVNS. V shed 7 bases and J shed 4 bases, with 13 bases lying between them. DNA of the CDR3: TGTGCCAGCATACTAATAGAGGGCACTGAAGCTTTCTTT. Protein product: CASILIEGTEAFF.

The table lists this clonotype with many counts. The V call is TRBV6-1, the J call TRBJ2-5; unclear D gene. The assigned J gene may be wrong: the sequence end matches TRBJ2-7 better. The CDR3 sequence is 14 residues long. CDR1 is MNHNS, CDR2 SASEGT, per germline. The CDR3 DNA is TGTGCCAGCAGTGATACGTACATTTATTCCGAGCAGTACTTC. This sequence encodes CASSDTYIYSEQYF.

In its sample, this clonotype was seen a few times. The CDR3 loop is CASSTGNEQFF. The CDR3 nucleotides read TGTGCCAGCAGCACCGGGAATGAGCAGTTCTTC. This sequence joins TRBV6-1 and TRBJ2-1; D remains ambiguous. V was pared by 6 bases and J by 7 bases, with 7 bases between. The length of the CDR3 is 11 residues. Per the germline V gene, CDR1 is MNHNS and CDR2 is SASEGT.

Points on this clonotype: One end of the junction fails to match germline, which may point to a read error. The rearrangement joins TRBV6-1 to TRBJ2-3, with D possibly being TRBD1 or TRBD2 (6 bases each). Germline V CDR1 and CDR2: MNHNS, SASEGT. The CDR3 is 15 amino acids. The chain's CDR3 is CASSEPAGEADTQYF. As DNA, the CDR3 is TGTGCCAGCAGTGAACCGGCAGGGGAGGCAGATACGCAGTATTTC.

This chain joins TRBV6-5 and TRBJ2-1; D not certain. The tail of the sequence fits TRBJ2-7 better, so the J call may be wrong. Germline-derived CDR1 and CDR2 are MNHEY and SVGAGI. This CDR3 region has 16 residues. The CDR3 region has the DNA TGTGCCAGCAGTTCTACCGCTCTTTCTAGCTCCTACGAGCAGTACTTC. Residues: CASSSTALSSSYEQYF.

V gene TRBV15 combines with J gene TRBJ2-5; the match to TRBD2 covers 7 bases. CDR3 length: 17 amino acids. The V gene's germline CDR1 is LNHNV and CDR2 YYDKDF (reference sequence). V was pared by 3 bases and J by 8 bases, with 18 bases of the junction left unmatched. CDR3: CATSRGGRGRDPDTQYF. The CDR3 bases are TGTGCCACCAGCAGGGGGGGGAGGGGCCGGGACCCAGATACCCAGTACTTC.

This chain connects TRBV7-2 to TRBJ2-6, with 7 bases matching TRBD2. TRBJ2-7 explains the end of the DNA better; the J call may be wrong. Per germline, CDR1 SGHTA and CDR2 FQGNSA. The CDR3 is 14 residues long. The chain's CDR3 is CASSLDPSGYEQYF. Here the CDR3 DNA reads TGTGCCAGCAGCTTAGATCCTAGCGGCTACGAGCAGTACTTC.

The chain uses TRBV27 and TRBJ2-4, with D unresolved. Germline assignment: CDR1 MNHEY and CDR2 SMNVEV (reference sequence). The V end lost 6 bases, the J end lost 0 bases, and 6 bases lay between the germline ends. The CDR3 totals 13 residues. CDR3 in amino acids: CASRAIAKNIQYF. As DNA, the CDR3 is TGTGCCAGCAGGGCGATAGCCAAAAACATTCAGTACTTC.